These 24 T cell receptor beta chains came from one sample sequenced in a study of cytomegalovirus exposure and HLA in healthy donors. The PCR ran on 60 Vbeta and 13 Jbeta primers. Here immunoSEQ multiplex PCR was the method, and the copy in TCRdb shows in-frame clones only, minus some. This sample has around 200,000 clones, with roughly 79% found just once. Sequenced sample: PBMCs. These receptor sequences come from a male donor in good health and CMV-seronegative.

The chain links TRBV5-1 to TRBJ1-1; D is ambiguous. This CDR3 spans 14 amino acids. Trimming shortened V by 0 bases and J by 3 bases, and 9 bases separated the two germline ends. Germline CDR1 reads SGHRS; CDR2 reads YFSETQ. CDR3 loop: CASSLDSGYTEAFF. CDR3 coding DNA: TGCGCCAGCAGCTTGGACAGCGGGTACACTGAAGCTTTCTTT.

A single count supports this clone. This rearrangement joins TRBV19 to TRBJ2-7, with 10 bases aligning to TRBD2. Trimming removed 1 base from V and 7 bases from J; junction bases left unmatched: 13. The CDR3 sequence is 17 residues long. The germline V gene encodes CDR1 LNHDA and CDR2 SQIVND (reference sequence). The CDR3 DNA reads as TGTGCCAGTAGTATAGGGGGAGCTAGCGGGAGTCTCGGGGAGCAGTACTTC. Its protein product is CASSIGGASGSLGEQYF.

Here the CDR3 DNA reads TGTGCCAGCAGCTTAAATAGGGACAGTTCCTACGAGCAGTACTTC. Residues: CASSLNRDSSYEQYF. The rearrangement uses TRBV11-2 and TRBJ2-7; TRBD1 agrees at 7 bases. The germline CDR1 and CDR2 sequences are SGHAT and FQNNGV. CDR3 length: 15 residues. Trimming removed 2 bases from V and 1 base from J; junction bases left unmatched: 5.

This clone was picked up one time. The chain links TRBV10-3 to TRBJ2-7, with D possibly matching TRBD1 (6 bases). In germline, CDR1 is ENHRY, CDR2 SYGVKD. The CDR3 consists of 13 residues. Trimming shortened V by 5 bases and J by 0 bases, and 8 bases separated the two germline ends. The CDR3 sequence: CAISWTDSYEQYF. The CDR3 bases are TGTGCCATCAGTTGGACAGACTCCTACGAGCAGTACTTC.

The CDR3 sequence is CASSSTGGADTEAFF. CDR3 DNA: TGTGCCAGCAGCTCTACAGGGGGCGCCGACACTGAAGCTTTCTTT. This chain links TRBV5-6 with TRBJ1-1, with 9 nucleotides matching TRBD1. The trim removed 3 bases at V and 3 bases at J, leaving 6 bases unmatched. Germline CDR1 SGHDT, CDR2 YYEEEE. CDR3 length equals 15 residues.

This chain uses TRBV2 with TRBJ2-2, with TRBD2 matching 9 bases. Germline assignment: CDR1 SNHLY and CDR2 FYNNEI. The CDR3 is 15 residues long. Trimming at V came to 1 base and at J to 5 bases, leaving 2 bases not matched to a gene. As DNA, the CDR3 is TGTGCCAGCAGTGAAGGGGGACTAGCTACCGGGGAGCTGTTTTTT. This gives the protein CASSEGGLATGELFF.

As to this clone: Other nucleotide sequences in the sample specify the same CDR3. The chain has TRBV9 and TRBJ1-6; 9 bases are a match to TRBD1. There are 16 residues in the CDR3. Germline assignment: CDR1 SGDLS and CDR2 YYNGEE. With 5 bases clipped from V and 5 bases from J, the junction kept 8 bases outside the gene matches. DNA of the CDR3: TGTGCCAGCAGACCCGGACAGGGGAATAATAATTCACCCCTCCACTTT. It codes for CASRPGQGNNNSPLHF.

The chain links TRBV19 to TRBJ1-1; 7 nucleotides align to TRBD1. The CDR3 loop spans 12 amino acids. Per the germline V gene, CDR1 is LNHDA and CDR2 is SQIVND (reference sequence). V shed 5 bases and J 11 bases; nucleotides not matched to a gene: 8. The CDR3, as DNA: TGTGCCAGTAGTGCAGGACAGGAGGGCGCTTTCTTT. Translation: CASSAGQEGAFF.

A single count supports this clone. The identical CDR3 is also encoded by other nucleotide sequences in the sample. The chain recombines TRBV2 with TRBJ1-6; TRBD1 is a possible D gene (6 bases). Germline V gives CDR1 SNHLY, CDR2 FYNNEI. This CDR3 has 16 residues. Trimming pared 7 bases from V and 6 bases from J, leaving 19 bases between. The CDR3, as DNA: TGTGCCAGCACCAGCCCTGGTACAGGGATTAATTCACCCCTCCACTTT. The encoded protein is CASTSPGTGINSPLHF.

The chain links TRBV19 to TRBJ1-1, with a possible D match to TRBD1 (6 bases). This CDR3 spans 13 amino acids. Germline assignment: CDR1 LNHDA and CDR2 SQIVND (reference sequence). Trimming shortened V by 4 bases and J by 7 bases, and 13 bases separated the two germline ends. The CDR3 DNA reads as TGTGCCAGTAGTACGTCAGGGGTCGGTGAAGCTTTCTTT. Protein product: CASSTSGVGEAFF.

The J gene is TRBJ2-7, the V gene TRBV7-8, with 12 bases aligning to TRBD2. The CDR3 extends over 18 amino acids. The germline CDR1 and CDR2 sequences are SGHVS and FQNEAQ. V was pared by 5 bases and J by 2 bases, with 13 bases of the junction left unmatched. CDR3 nucleotide sequence: TGTGCCAGCAGCCTCACTAGCGGGGGGCCCCGGACCGCCTACGAGCAGTACTTC. The encoded protein is CASSLTSGGPRTAYEQYF.

The rearrangement uses TRBV5-8 and TRBJ1-4, with a tentative D call TRBD1 (6 bases). From germline, CDR1 is SGHTS and CDR2 YDEGEE. The CDR3 has 15 residues. The V and J ends lost 4 bases and 7 bases respectively, with 17 bases between them. CDR3 DNA: TGTGCCAGCAGCCCACGTGAGGGGGTGAGTGAAAAACTGTTTTTT. This codes for CASSPREGVSEKLFF.

The rearrangement uses TRBV4-3 and TRBJ2-7, with D tentatively TRBD2 (6 bases). CDR1 is LGHNA and CDR2 is YSLEER in the germline V gene. The ends were cut back, 1 base at V and 5 bases at J, with 12 bases in the middle. This CDR3 is 14 amino acids long. This chain's CDR3 is CASSQGGENNEQYF. CDR3 DNA sequence: TGCGCCAGCAGCCAAGGGGGGGAAAACAACGAGCAGTACTTC.

V usage is TRBV7-3 and J usage is TRBJ1-4, with 9 nucleotides matching TRBD1. J gave up 8 bases and V 5 bases, and 6 bases lay outside the gene matches. The CDR3 length is 14 residues. Germline assignment: CDR1 SGHTA and CDR2 FQGTGA. CDR3 sequence reads: CASSITGGREKLFF. In nucleotides, the CDR3 is TGTGCCAGCAGCATTACAGGGGGCCGCGAAAAACTGTTTTTT.

This rearrangement joins TRBV6-5 to TRBJ2-3; TRBD1 matches 12 bases. The germline V gene has CDR1 MNHEY and CDR2 SVGAGI. The CDR3 is made up of 14 amino acids. Trimming removed 6 bases from V and 4 bases from J; junction bases left unmatched: 2. CDR3 sequence: CASRGQGAADTQYF. The DNA for the CDR3 is TGTGCCAGCAGGGGACAGGGGGCGGCAGATACGCAGTATTTT.

The chain employs TRBV2 and TRBJ1-1; TRBD1 matches 7 bases. V gave up 0 bases and J gave up 0 bases; unmatched junction bases: 1. This CDR3 contains 15 residues. The germline V gene encodes CDR1 SNHLY and CDR2 FYNNEI. The CDR3: CASSEADRVNTEAFF. As DNA, the CDR3 is TGTGCCAGCAGTGAAGCCGACAGGGTGAACACTGAAGCTTTCTTT.

The chain has TRBV6-6 and TRBJ2-7; 9 bases fit TRBD1. Germline loops: CDR1 MNHNY, CDR2 SVGAGI (reference sequence). V trimming: 8 bases; J trimming: 4 bases; junction bases outside the gene matches: 9. This CDR3 is built from 14 residues. The CDR3 loop is CASLLDRGSYEQYF. In DNA, the CDR3 is TGTGCCAGCCTCCTAGACAGGGGGAGTTACGAGCAGTACTTC.

This clone was observed a handful of times. Other DNA sequences from this sample encode an identical CDR3 as well. This rearrangement joins TRBV5-6 to TRBJ1-5, with a weak D call TRBD1 (5 bases). V lost 0 bases to trimming and J lost 7 bases, with 8 bases between them. Germline V CDR1 and CDR2: SGHDT, YYEEEE. The length of the CDR3 is 13 residues. The CDR3 DNA reads as TGTGCCAGCAGCTTGGGCGGGGACCAGCCCCAGCATTTT. Residues: CASSLGGDQPQHF. Using reference TRBV5-6 and TRBJ1-5 for the parts outside the CDR3, the full variable domain is DAGVTQSPTHLIKTRGQQVTLRCSPKSGHDTVSWYQQALGQGPQFIFQYYEEEERQRGNFPDRFSGHQFPNYSSELNVNALLLGDSALYLCASSLGGDQPQHFGDGTRLSIL.

The V call is TRBV28, the J call TRBJ1-5; D is perhaps TRBD1 (6 bases). Germline loops: CDR1 MDHEN, CDR2 SYDVKM. Trimming removed 1 base at V and 2 bases at J, with 9 bases between. The CDR3 loop spans 15 amino acids. CDR3 DNA: TGTGCCAGCAGTTTATACAGGGTGGGCAATCAGCCCCAGCATTTT. Amino acids: CASSLYRVGNQPQHF.

The chain uses TRBV4-1 and TRBJ2-3; D might be TRBD1 (6 bases). The V gene's germline CDR1 is MGHRA and CDR2 YSYEKL. V lost 5 bases to trimming and J lost 2 bases, with 14 bases between them. The CDR3 covers 15 residues. The CDR3 here is CASSTRQATTDTQYF. The CDR3 DNA is TGCGCCAGCAGCACCCGACAGGCGACCACAGATACGCAGTATTTT.

The chain uses TRBV7-6 and TRBJ2-2, with D tentatively TRBD1 (7 bases). V lost 5 bases, J lost 2 bases, and 15 bases lay in between. There are 16 residues in the CDR3. Germline V gene data show CDR1 as SGHVS and CDR2 as FNYEAQ. The DNA for the CDR3 is TGTGCCAGCAGCCCCCGACAGGGAGGAAACACCGGGGAGCTGTTTTTT. The encoded protein is CASSPRQGGNTGELFF.

The V gene is TRBV25-1, the J gene TRBJ2-7, with 9 nucleotides matching TRBD1. The germline gives CDR1 MGHDK, CDR2 SYGVNS. J gave up 7 bases and V 4 bases, and 8 bases lay outside the gene matches. CDR3 size: 14 residues. DNA for the CDR3: TGTGCCAGCAGTGTTTGGGACAGGGAGGAAGAGCAGTACTTC. Protein product: CASSVWDREEEQYF.

The rearrangement links TRBV4-1 to TRBJ1-5; D gene uncertain. The germline V gene encodes CDR1 MGHRA and CDR2 YSYEKL. V dropped 0 bases and J dropped 5 bases, with 20 bases sitting between them. The CDR3 sequence is 18 residues long. The CDR3 sequence: CASSQDFTVIPPYQPQHF. CDR3 coding DNA: TGCGCCAGCAGCCAAGATTTTACGGTGATACCCCCGTATCAGCCCCAGCATTTT.

The rearrangement uses TRBV27 and TRBJ2-7; unclear D gene. The germline CDR1 and CDR2 sequences are MNHEY and SMNVEV (reference sequence). V dropped 3 bases and J dropped 1 base, with 7 bases sitting between them. The CDR3 runs to 13 residues. In DNA form, the CDR3 reads TGTGCCAGCAGTTTTGGAGTGTCCTACGAGCAGTACTTC. Amino acid sequence: CASSFGVSYEQYF.